The next 32 T cell receptor beta chains were all read from a single sample in a study of intratumoral heterogeneity in liver cancer. Measured with immunoSEQ multiplex PCR; TCRdb has only the in-frame clones, and not every one. This sample has a few thousand clones, with 40% to 55% found just once. Tumour samples came from separate, distinct regions of the hepatocellular carcinoma nodule. Sequencing was performed on tumor tissue, taken before any cancer treatment. These receptors were taken from a man between 65 and 85 years old with hepatocellular carcinoma.

This clone was counted only a few times. This chain links TRBV19 with TRBJ2-7, with unresolved D. The CDR3 is 17 amino acids. Germline lookup yields CDR1 LNHDA and CDR2 SQIVND (reference sequence). Trimming left V 4 bases short and J 2 bases short, with 21 bases between. This CDR3 reads CASSTYPRRSNTYEQYF. CDR3 coding DNA: TGTGCCAGTAGTACCTACCCGAGAAGGAGCAACACCTACGAGCAGTACTTC.

The gene calls are TRBV19 and TRBJ1-2, with unresolved D. V was pared by 7 bases and J by 1 base, with 10 bases between. This CDR3 spans 13 amino acids. Germline V gene lookup returns CDR1 LNHDA and CDR2 SQIVND (reference sequence). The DNA for the CDR3 is TGTGCCAGTACTCCCGGGGATAACTATGGCTACACCTTC. Its protein is CASTPGDNYGYTF.

The chain employs TRBV9 and TRBJ1-2; tentative D call: TRBD1 (6 bases). CDR1 is SGDLS and CDR2 is YYNGEE in the germline V gene. V was pared by 2 bases and J by 1 base, with 9 bases between. The CDR3 length is 14 residues. Here the CDR3 reads CASSVQQGNYGYTF. The CDR3 DNA reads as TGTGCCAGCAGCGTTCAACAGGGTAACTATGGCTACACCTTC.

The V gene is TRBV5-1, the J gene TRBJ1-6, with 7 positions matching TRBD1. The CDR3 length is 14 residues. The germline CDR1 and CDR2 sequences are SGHRS and YFSETQ. Germline trimming cut 4 bases from V and 7 bases from J; bases unmatched to any gene: 5. CDR3 in amino acids: CASSVGTVNSPLHF. In DNA, the CDR3 is TGCGCCAGCAGCGTGGGGACAGTCAATTCACCCCTCCACTTT.

The V gene is TRBV14, the J gene TRBJ2-2; D call uncertain. V was clipped by 1 base and J by 2 bases, with 5 bases between them. The CDR3 contains 14 residues. Germline V gene sequence: CDR1 SGHDN, CDR2 FVKESK. CDR3 sequence reads: CASSQVGNTGELFF. The CDR3 nucleotides are TGTGCCAGCAGCCAAGTGGGCAACACCGGGGAGCTGTTTTTT.

The V gene is TRBV4-1, the J gene TRBJ1-6; tentative D call: TRBD1 (5 bases). CDR3 length equals 15 residues. Germline assignment: CDR1 MGHRA and CDR2 YSYEKL. The V gene lost 1 base and the J gene lost 7 bases, with 11 bases spanning the gap. The CDR3 region is CASSQVGTANSPLHF. The DNA of the CDR3 is TGCGCCAGCAGCCAAGTCGGGACGGCCAATTCACCCCTCCACTTT.

The chain links TRBV3-1 (or the pseudogene TRBV3-2) to TRBJ1-2; 9 bases are shared with TRBD1. CDR1 is LGHDT, CDR2 YNNKEL, per germline (reference sequence). J gave up 8 bases and V 7 bases, and 5 bases lay outside the gene matches. This CDR3 has 12 amino acids. The CDR3 sequence: CASNHRGPGYTF. The CDR3 DNA reads as TGTGCCAGCAACCACAGGGGGCCCGGCTACACCTTC.

This chain joins TRBV2 and TRBJ2-1; 7 bases are a match to TRBD2. Germline trimming cut 10 bases from V and 5 bases from J; bases unmatched to any gene: 2. Germline V gives CDR1 SNHLY, CDR2 FYNNEI. The CDR3 is made up of 11 amino acids. Here the CDR3 reads CATGTNNEQFF. In DNA, the CDR3 is TGTGCCACCGGGACTAACAATGAGCAGTTCTTC.

In this sample, this clone is medium-sized. V is TRBV4-3 and J is TRBJ1-5, with a possible D match to TRBD1 (6 bases). Trimming took 0 bases from V and 10 from J, leaving 16 bases between them. Germline CDR1 LGHNA, CDR2 YSLEER. The length of the CDR3 is 15 residues. In DNA, the CDR3 is TGCGCCAGCAGCCAAGACAGGGGCGCACGACTCCCCCAGCATTTT. This gives the protein CASSQDRGARLPQHF.

In its sample, this clone ranks as medium-sized. The J gene is TRBJ1-4, the V gene TRBV2, with D possibly matching TRBD1 (5 bases). The CDR3 contains 11 residues. Germline V gene sequence: CDR1 SNHLY, CDR2 FYNNEI. The V end was cut by 8 bases, the J end by 8 bases, with 9 bases between. The CDR3 spells CASWGFEKLFF. CDR3 coding DNA: TGTGCCAGCTGGGGGTTCGAAAAACTGTTTTTT.

The chain recombines TRBV19 with TRBJ1-4, with 7 bases fitting TRBD1. This CDR3 has 15 residues. The germline gives CDR1 LNHDA, CDR2 SQIVND (reference sequence). V dropped 4 bases and J dropped 7; count of bases not matched to a gene: 9. The CDR3 DNA is TGTGCCAGTAGTAACAGACAGGGCCGGGGTGAAAAACTGTTTTTT. This gives the protein CASSNRQGRGEKLFF.

This clone was detected only a few times. The genes are TRBV7-9 and TRBJ1-2; 7 positions agree with TRBD1. V lost 4 bases and J lost 6; bases outside the gene matches: 5. The CDR3 consists of 13 residues. From germline, CDR1 is SEHNR and CDR2 FQNEAQ (reference sequence). This CDR3 is CASSSGTENGYTF. The CDR3 coding sequence is TGTGCCAGCAGCTCCGGGACAGAGAATGGCTACACCTTC.

The table lists this clone with a few counts. The gene calls are TRBV25-1 and TRBJ1-5; tentatively, D is TRBD1 (5 bases). Germline V lookup: CDR1 MGHDK, CDR2 SYGVNS. CDR3 length equals 12 residues. Trimming pared 6 bases from V and 6 bases from J, leaving 9 bases between. The CDR3 DNA sequence: TGTGCCAGCAGCGTCGGGGGTCAGCCCCAGCATTTT. Translating gives CASSVGGQPQHF.

The rearrangement joins TRBV5-4 to TRBJ2-1; 7 nucleotides line up with TRBD1. CDR1 SGHNT and CDR2 YYREEE come from the germline V gene (reference sequence). V lost 3 bases, J lost 5 bases, and 11 bases stayed unmatched. The CDR3 is made up of 16 amino acids. The CDR3 is CASSWEPGQLNNEQFF. The CDR3 DNA is TGTGCCAGCAGCTGGGAACCGGGACAGCTAAACAATGAGCAGTTCTTC.

This chain joins TRBV28 and TRBJ1-1; D may be TRBD1 (6 bases). Germline CDR1 is MDHEN and CDR2 is SYDVKM. V lost 2 bases, J lost 4 bases, and 17 bases lay in between. The CDR3 is 16 amino acids. In DNA, the CDR3 is TGTGCCAGCAGTTTAGGATCAGGGGCGTGGGTCACTGAAGCTTTCTTT. This encodes CASSLGSGAWVTEAFF. Full variable domain (rest looked up from reference TRBV28 and TRBJ1-1): DVKVTQSSRYLVKRTGEKVFLECVQDMDHENMFWYRQDPGLGLRLIYFSYDVKMKEKGDIPEGYSVSREKKERFSLILESASTNQTSMYLCASSLGSGAWVTEAFFGQGTRLTVV.

This chain connects TRBV7-9 to TRBJ1-2; D remains unclear. The germline gives CDR1 SEHNR, CDR2 FQNEAQ (reference sequence). This CDR3 spans 12 amino acids. The germline V and J ends were trimmed by 1 base and 7 bases, with 7 bases remaining between them. The CDR3 loop is CASSLGRGGYTF. The CDR3, as DNA: TGTGCCAGCAGCTTAGGACGGGGTGGCTACACCTTC. Full variable domain (outside the CDR3, taken from reference TRBV7-9 and TRBJ1-2): DTGVSQNPRHKITKRGQNVTFRCDPISEHNRLYWYRQTLGQGPEFLTYFQNEAQLEKSRLLSDRFSAERPKGSFSTLEIQRTEQGDSAMYLCASSLGRGGYTFGSGTRLTVV.

This clone is categorized as medium-sized. This rearrangement joins TRBV6-6 to TRBJ2-7, with D possibly TRBD1 on 5 matching bases. The germline gives CDR1 MNHNY, CDR2 SVGAGI (reference sequence). This CDR3 is built from 14 residues. V lost 8 bases and J 1 base, leaving 15 bases between the germline ends. CDR3 nucleotide sequence: TGTGCCAGCTGGGGCGGTTCGCAGTCCTACGAGCAGTACTTC. This encodes CASWGGSQSYEQYF.

This rearrangement joins TRBV7-2 to TRBJ1-2, with D possibly TRBD1 on 6 matching bases. The germline V gene encodes CDR1 SGHTA and CDR2 FQGNSA. The CDR3 consists of 15 residues. V lost 4 bases, J lost 4 bases, and 16 bases lay in between. The CDR3: CASSSWGGASYGYTF. CDR3 sequence (DNA): TGTGCCAGCAGCTCCTGGGGGGGGGCGAGCTATGGCTACACCTTC.

By sample share, this clone is medium-sized. The V and J genes are TRBV6-5 and TRBJ1-1; a weak D match, TRBD1 (5 bases). Trimming stripped 3 bases from V and 6 bases from J, with 11 bases between. CDR3 length equals 13 residues. The germline V gene has CDR1 MNHEY and CDR2 SVGAGI. The CDR3 coding sequence is TGTGCCAGCAGTTATAGGGGAAGGTCTGAAGCTTTCTTT. Its protein is CASSYRGRSEAFF.

The chain combines TRBV7-9 with TRBJ1-3; 10 bases match TRBD1. Germline lookup yields CDR1 SEHNR and CDR2 FQNEAQ (reference sequence). This CDR3 spans 16 amino acids. The V and J ends lost 4 bases and 2 bases, in that order; junction bases with no gene match: 5. The CDR3 DNA reads as TGTGCCAGCAGCTCCCGGGACAGGGGAACTGGAAACACCATATATTTT. It encodes CASSSRDRGTGNTIYF.

The rearrangement links TRBV27 to TRBJ1-2; weak D call: TRBD1 (5 bases). Germline assignment: CDR1 MNHEY and CDR2 SMNVEV (reference sequence). V gave up 6 bases and J gave up 3 bases, with 11 bases separating them. The CDR3 runs to 13 residues. DNA for the CDR3: TGTGCCAGCAGAAACCCGGGGGACTATGGCTACACCTTC. Its protein product is CASRNPGDYGYTF.

This clone has only a few counts. This chain joins TRBV21-1 and TRBJ1-2; the table names TRBD1, a call not compared with the DNA. TRBV21-1 is a documented pseudogene. The CDR3 has 17 amino acids. The CDR3 DNA follows: TGTGCCAGCAGCAATAGGGGACAGGGGGCGCTTGGCTATGGCTACACCTTC. This gives the protein CASSNRGQGALGYGYTF.

In its sample, this clone was seen a few times. V is TRBV18 and J is TRBJ2-7, with 7 bases fitting TRBD1. The CDR3 sequence is 16 residues long. With 2 bases clipped from V and 6 bases from J, the junction kept 13 bases outside the gene matches. Germline lookup yields CDR1 KGHSH and CDR2 LQKENI. Written as DNA, the CDR3 is TGTGCCAGCTCACCAAGACAGGGAATCGACGCGAGCGAGCAGTACTTC. It specifies CASSPRQGIDASEQYF.

This clone is deemed medium-sized (0.01 to 0.1%). The gene calls are TRBV6-6 and TRBJ1-4; D not certain. The germline gives CDR1 MNHNY, CDR2 SVGAGI (reference sequence). The CDR3 is 14 amino acids. V lost 5 bases, J lost 7 bases, and 14 bases lay in between. The CDR3 spells CASSLGLAGEKLFF. The CDR3 nucleotides are TGTGCCAGCAGTCTCGGACTTGCTGGTGAAAAACTGTTTTTT.

As for this clone: One junction end does not reproduce the germline sequence, and a read error may be involved. V usage is TRBV7-7 and J usage is TRBJ2-2; D is uncertain. This CDR3 region has 16 residues. Germline assignment: CDR1 SSHAT and CDR2 FNYEAQ (reference sequence). The CDR3, as DNA: TGTGCTAGCAGCTACGGCGTGAACCGAAACACCGGGGAGCTGTTTTTT. Translation: CASSYGVNRNTGELFF.

This clone was counted between two and nine times. The chain couples TRBV7-9 to TRBJ1-4; D is undetermined. V was clipped by 3 bases and J by 7 bases, with 15 bases between them. The germline V gene encodes CDR1 SEHNR and CDR2 FQNEAQ (reference sequence). The CDR3 is 15 amino acids. For the CDR3, the DNA is TGTGCCAGCAGCTTCGACGAGGCGGTGGGTGAAAAACTGTTTTTT. Translated, it gives CASSFDEAVGEKLFF.

The chain has TRBV12-3 or TRBV12-4 and TRBJ2-4; 11 bases are shared with TRBD2. The ends lost 5 bases at V and 8 bases at J; junction bases unmatched: 2. The CDR3 length is 13 residues. CDR3 sequence: CASSLTSGDIQYF. CDR3 sequence (DNA): TGTGCCAGCAGTCTGACTAGCGGGGACATTCAGTACTTC.

This clone occurred a few times. CDR3 DNA sequence: TGTGCCAGCAGCTACCCCGGGACTGCTAGCACAGATACGCAGTATTTT. Translating it yields CASSYPGTASTDTQYF. The J gene is TRBJ2-3, the V gene TRBV5-4; a weak D match, TRBD2 (6 bases). The CDR3 consists of 16 residues. The germline V gene encodes CDR1 SGHNT and CDR2 YYREEE (reference sequence). Trimming left V 3 bases short and J 0 bases short, with 14 bases between.

In its sample, this clone was seen a few times. The V call is TRBV20-1, the J call TRBJ2-1; the D call may be TRBD1 or TRBD2 (5 bases each). This CDR3 is 14 amino acids long. V shed 3 bases and J shed 3 bases, with 12 bases lying between them. Germline values: CDR1 DFQATT, CDR2 SNEGSKA (reference sequence). The CDR3 bases are TGCAGTGCTAGTGGGACCCTCGGCTACAATGAGCAGTTCTTC. Translation: CSASGTLGYNEQFF.

The gene calls are TRBV5-8 and TRBJ2-1, with TRBD2 as a possible D gene (6 bases). This CDR3 has 17 residues. The germline CDR1 and CDR2 sequences are SGHTS and YDEGEE. V shed 4 bases and J shed 3 bases, with 20 bases lying between them. CDR3 nucleotide sequence: TGTGCCAGCAGCCACATTGATTGGCGGGGAGACTACAATGAGCAGTTCTTC. It encodes CASSHIDWRGDYNEQFF.

CDR3 in DNA: TGTGCCAGCAGCCTTGCTACGCCCGGGGGGAACATTCAGTACTTC. Its protein product is CASSLATPGGNIQYF. The chain couples TRBV3-1 (or the pseudogene TRBV3-2) to TRBJ2-4; 7 bases match TRBD2. The V and J ends lost 4 bases and 7 bases, in that order; junction bases with no gene match: 10. In germline, CDR1 is LGHDT, CDR2 YNNKEL (reference sequence). CDR3 size: 15 residues.

The genes are TRBV5-6 and TRBJ2-3, with a tentative D call TRBD2 (6 bases). Germline V gene data show CDR1 as SGHDT and CDR2 as YYEEEE. V lost 2 bases, J lost 2 bases, and 21 bases lay in between. This CDR3 is 18 amino acids long. The CDR3 reads CASSFWVVSGVTTDTQYF. CDR3 DNA: TGTGCCAGCAGCTTCTGGGTCGTATCGGGGGTGACCACAGATACGCAGTATTTT.